The 2 T cell receptor beta chains given below trace back to one sample, sequenced in a study of blood T cell repertoires in COVID-19. Measured with immunoSEQ multiplex PCR; TCRdb has only the in-frame clones, and not every one. The data show over 100,000 clones, about 89% seen once. The sample was peripheral blood. The source is a woman aged 70-85 years with COVID-19, enrolled during active disease.

The rearrangement joins TRBV5-8 to TRBJ1-2, with 12 bases that match TRBD1. V lost 3 bases, J lost 6 bases, and 18 bases stayed unmatched. CDR3 length equals 19 residues. Germline loops: CDR1 SGHTS, CDR2 YDEGEE. The CDR3 DNA is TGTGCCAGCAGCTGGATTTCCGGGACAGGGGGCCTCCCAGCTCATGGCTACACCTTC. Translated: CASSWISGTGGLPAHGYTF.

The J gene is TRBJ1-1, the V gene TRBV7-8; no definite D call. The CDR3 is 14 amino acids. The V end lost 1 base, the J end lost 2 bases, and 8 bases lay between the germline ends. Germline-derived CDR1 and CDR2 are SGHVS and FQNEAQ. The CDR3 DNA reads as TGTGCCAGCAGCTTAGAACTTTTCAACACTGAAGCTTTCTTT. It translates to CASSLELFNTEAFF. Supplemented by reference TRBV7-8 and TRBJ1-1, the full variable domain reads GAGVSQSPRYKVAKRGQDVALRCDPISGHVSLFWYQQALGQGPEFLTYFQNEAQLDKSGLPSDRFFAERPEGSVSTLKIQRTQQEDSAVYLCASSLELFNTEAFFGQGTRLTVV.